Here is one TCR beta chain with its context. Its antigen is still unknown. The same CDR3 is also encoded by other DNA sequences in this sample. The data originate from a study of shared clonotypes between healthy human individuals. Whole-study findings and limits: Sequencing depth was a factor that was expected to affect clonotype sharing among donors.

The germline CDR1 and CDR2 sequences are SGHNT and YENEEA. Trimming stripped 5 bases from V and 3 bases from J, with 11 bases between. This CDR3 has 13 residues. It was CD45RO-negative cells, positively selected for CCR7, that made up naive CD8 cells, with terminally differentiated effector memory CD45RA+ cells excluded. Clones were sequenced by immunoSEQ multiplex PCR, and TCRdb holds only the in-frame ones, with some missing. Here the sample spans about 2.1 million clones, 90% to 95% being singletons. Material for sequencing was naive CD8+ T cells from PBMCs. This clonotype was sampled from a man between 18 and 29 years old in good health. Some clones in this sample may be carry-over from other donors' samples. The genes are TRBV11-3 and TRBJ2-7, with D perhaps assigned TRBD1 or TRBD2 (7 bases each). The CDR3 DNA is TGTGCCAGCAGCCCCAGGGGGGGCTACGAGCAGTACTTC. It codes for CASSPRGGYEQYF.